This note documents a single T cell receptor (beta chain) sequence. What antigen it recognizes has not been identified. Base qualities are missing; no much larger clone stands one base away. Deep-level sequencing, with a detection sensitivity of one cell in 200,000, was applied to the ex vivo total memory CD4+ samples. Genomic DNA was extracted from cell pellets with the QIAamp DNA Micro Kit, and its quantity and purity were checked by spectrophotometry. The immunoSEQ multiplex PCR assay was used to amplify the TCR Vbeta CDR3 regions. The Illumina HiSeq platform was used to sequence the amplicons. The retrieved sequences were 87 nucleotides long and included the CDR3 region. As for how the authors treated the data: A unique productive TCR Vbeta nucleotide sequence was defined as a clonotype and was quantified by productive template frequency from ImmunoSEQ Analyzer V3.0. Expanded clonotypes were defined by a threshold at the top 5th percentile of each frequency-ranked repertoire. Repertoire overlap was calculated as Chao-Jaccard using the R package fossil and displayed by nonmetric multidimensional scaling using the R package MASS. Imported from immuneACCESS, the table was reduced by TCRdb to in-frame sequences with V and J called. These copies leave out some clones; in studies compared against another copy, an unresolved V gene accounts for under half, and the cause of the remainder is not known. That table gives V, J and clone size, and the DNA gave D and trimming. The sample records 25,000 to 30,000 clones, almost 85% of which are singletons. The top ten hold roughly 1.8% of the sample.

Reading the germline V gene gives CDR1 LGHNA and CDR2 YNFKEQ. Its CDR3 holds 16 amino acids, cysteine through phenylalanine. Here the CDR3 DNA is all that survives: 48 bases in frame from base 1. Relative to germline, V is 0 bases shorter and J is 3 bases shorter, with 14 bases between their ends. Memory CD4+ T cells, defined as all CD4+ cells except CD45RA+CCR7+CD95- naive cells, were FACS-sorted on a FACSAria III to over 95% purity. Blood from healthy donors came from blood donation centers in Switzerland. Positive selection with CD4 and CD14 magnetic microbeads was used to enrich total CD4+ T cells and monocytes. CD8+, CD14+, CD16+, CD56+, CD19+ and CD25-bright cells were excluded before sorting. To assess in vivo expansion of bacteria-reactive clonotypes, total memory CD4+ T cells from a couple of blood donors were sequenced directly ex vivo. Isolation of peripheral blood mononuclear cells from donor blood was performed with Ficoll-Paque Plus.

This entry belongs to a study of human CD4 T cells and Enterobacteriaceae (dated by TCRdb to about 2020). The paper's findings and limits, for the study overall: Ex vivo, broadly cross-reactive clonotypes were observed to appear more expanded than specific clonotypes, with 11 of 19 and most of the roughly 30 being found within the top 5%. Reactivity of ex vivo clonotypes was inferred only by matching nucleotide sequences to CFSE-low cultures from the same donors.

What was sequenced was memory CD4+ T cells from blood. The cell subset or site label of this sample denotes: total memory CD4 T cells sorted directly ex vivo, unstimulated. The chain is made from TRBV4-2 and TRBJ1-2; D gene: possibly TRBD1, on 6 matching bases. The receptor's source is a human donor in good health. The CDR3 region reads CASSQEGAGAYYGYTF. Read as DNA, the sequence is TGTGCCAGCAGCCAAGAAGGGGCAGGGGCGTACTATGGCTACACCTTC.